This T cell receptor beta chain is from a study of T-cell memory formation after mild COVID-19. Turning to the study itself: Among the donors, TCR clusters were largely specific to each donor.

Trimming left V 4 bases short and J 11 bases short, with 11 bases between. There are 11 residues in the CDR3. With respect to this clonotype: What it recognizes is unknown.

Study-wide results and limits: The finding that pre-infection memory included some responding clones suggested that cross-reactive memory joined. Mainly CM and EM harbored the contracting CD4+ clones; mainly EMRA harbored the CD8+ ones.

Amplification by 5'RACE using constant-segment primers produced TCR alpha and TCR beta cDNA libraries that carried sample barcodes and UMIs. One entry per CDR3 protein, called by TCRdb with MiXCR from the 5' RACE reads. The sample has a few hundred thousand distinct CDR3 sequences, around 21% seen once. The chain joins TRBV12-3 or TRBV12-4 to TRBJ1-1; D call uncertain. The sequencing input was PBMCs or a T cell subset sorted from them (not recorded which). This receptor was taken from an adult woman who had mild COVID-19 (a few samples of this study predate the infection). Cell type and time point are not known. CDR3 in DNA: TGTGCCAGCAGTTCCGGGAGAGGTGCTTTCTTT. As protein: CASSSGRGAFF.